A selection of T cell receptor beta chains follows, all from one sample in a study of CD8 T cells in ankylosing spondylitis. TCRdb processed the 5' RACE reads anew with MiXCR; each CDR3 protein has one entry. Here the sample spans around 250,000 distinct CDR3 sequences, 18% being singletons. Specimen: blood, either unsorted or a sorted T cell fraction (not recorded which). All receptors derive from a male donor with ankylosing spondylitis or in good health (not recorded which). CDR3s include the opening cysteine and the closing phenylalanine or tryptophan. D genes are given only for firm matches. Rows give clone size only sometimes, using once, few, many, or a class for an expanded clone.

D gene,J gene,V gene,clone size,CDR3 DNA,CDR3 protein
NA,TRBJ1-4,TRBV20-1,NA,TGCAGTGCTAGAGATCCCGCAGCAACTAATGAAAAACTGTTTTTT,CSARDPAATNEKLFF
NA,TRBJ1-5,TRBV6-1,NA,TGTGCCAGCAGTGAATTAGCTGGGCAGGACAATCAGCCCCAGCATTTT,CASSELAGQDNQPQHF
NA,TRBJ2-1,TRBV1,NA,TGCACCAGCAGCCAGGGCACGGAGGCCAATGAGCAGTTCTTC,CTSSQGTEANEQFF
NA,TRBJ2-7,TRBV4-1,few,TGCGCCAGCAGCCAAGATAGGTTGGGGACAACGTCGCTCGTGGAGCAGTACTTC,CASSQDRLGTTSLVEQYF
NA,TRBJ1-2,TRBV6-2/TRBV6-3,few,TGTGCCAGCAGCCTCATGACCTCGGGAGGGACCTATGGCTACACCTTC,CASSLMTSGGTYGYTF
NA,TRBJ2-1,TRBV6-1,NA,TGTGCCAGCAGGTCTCCGGAGATCGGCCACAATGAGCAGTTCTTC,CASRSPEIGHNEQFF
TRBD1,TRBJ1-4,TRBV3-1,NA,TGTGCCAGCAGCCAACTGGGACAGGGTCCTGAAAAACTGTTTTTT,CASSQLGQGPEKLFF
NA,TRBJ2-7,TRBV9,many,TGTGCCAGCAGCGGGGGGGACACCATGTCCTACGAGCAGTACTTC,CASSGGDTMSYEQYF
NA,TRBJ2-5,TRBV12-3/TRBV12-4,few,TGTGCCAGCAGTTTAACGGGGGACGATAGCCGAGAGACCCAGTACTTC,CASSLTGDDSRETQYF
NA,TRBJ2-1,TRBV7-7,NA,TGTGCTAGCAGCTTGGGGGTAAACAATGAGCAGTTCTTC,CASSLGVNNEQFF
NA,TRBJ1-3,TRBV7-9,NA,TGTGCCAGCAGTTCTCCGGGACGGGGAAACACCATATATTTT,CASSSPGRGNTIYF
NA,TRBJ2-7,TRBV4-3,many,TGCGCCAGCAGCCAAGATTGGACGGACTACTACGAGCAGTACTTC,CASSQDWTDYYEQYF
TRBD1,TRBJ2-3,TRBV7-9,NA,TGTGCCAGCAGGGGACAGGGTGAGACAGATACGCAGTATTTT,CASRGQGETDTQYF
NA,TRBJ1-2,TRBV4-3,few,TGCGCCAGCAGCCAAGAAGTCAGGGCTAACTATGGCTACACCTTC,CASSQEVRANYGYTF
TRBD1,TRBJ2-5,TRBV7-3,few,TGTGCCAGCAGACCATCAGGGGGTGAGACCCAGTACTTC,CASRPSGGETQYF
TRBD2,TRBJ2-5,TRBV6-2/TRBV6-3,few,TGTGCCAGCTTCTCACTAGCGGGAGGAAGAGAGACCCAGTACTTC,CASFSLAGGRETQYF
TRBD1,TRBJ2-1,TRBV5-1,many,TGCGCCAGCAGCACCGGACAGGGTTCGTACAATGAGCAGTTCTTC,CASSTGQGSYNEQFF
TRBD1,TRBJ2-1,TRBV29-1,NA,TGCAGCGTCAGGACAGGGATGGATGAGCAGTTCTTC,CSVRTGMDEQFF
NA,TRBJ2-7,TRBV12-3/TRBV12-4,NA,TGTGCCAGCAGTTTAGGGACAGTAATCTACGAGCAGTACTTC,CASSLGTVIYEQYF
NA,TRBJ2-3,TRBV7-9,few,TGTGCCAGCAGCCCAGTAATGGGGTACACAGATACGCAGTATTTT,CASSPVMGYTDTQYF
TRBD1,TRBJ2-1,TRBV2,few,TGTGCCAGCAGTTTCGACAGGGATTTCAGCTCCTACAATGAGCAGTTCTTC,CASSFDRDFSSYNEQFF
NA,TRBJ2-7,TRBV29-1,NA,TGCAGCGTTGAAGATGGCACCTTGTACGAGCAGTACTTC,CSVEDGTLYEQYF
NA,TRBJ2-5,TRBV3-1,few,TGTGCCAGCAGCCAAGGGGGGGAATGGGAGACCCAGTACTTC,CASSQGGEWETQYF
TRBD2,TRBJ2-4,TRBV6-5,NA,TGTGCCAGCAGTTACTCGGGCGGGAGAGTGGACATTCAGTACTTC,CASSYSGGRVDIQYF
NA,TRBJ2-1,TRBV6-1,NA,TGTGCCAGCAGTGAAGCAGGTGGGGCAGACTACAATGAGCAGTTCTTC,CASSEAGGADYNEQFF
NA,TRBJ1-2,TRBV9,many,TGTGCCAGCAGCGGAGGCTTCGCGGGGGGGGACTATGGCTACACCTTC,CASSGGFAGGDYGYTF
TRBD1,TRBJ2-7,TRBV7-6,NA,TGTGCCAGCAGCCTAAGGACAGGGGGCGACGAGCAGTACTTC,CASSLRTGGDEQYF
TRBD2,TRBJ2-2,TRBV7-3,few,TGTGCCAGCAGCCCGACTAGCGGGATTGGCACCGGGGAGCTGTTTTTT,CASSPTSGIGTGELFF
TRBD2,TRBJ2-5,TRBV7-6,NA,TGTGCCAGCAGTCAAACCTGGACTAGCAGCCAAGAGACCCAGTACTTC,CASSQTWTSSQETQYF
TRBD2,TRBJ2-7,TRBV20-1,many,TGCAGTGCTAGAGATCCGGCGGGAGAGTCCTACGAGCAGTACTTC,CSARDPAGESYEQYF
NA,TRBJ1-1,TRBV11-2,few,TGTGCCAGCAGCTTAAGGTGGCAGCTGAACACTGAAGCTTTCTTT,CASSLRWQLNTEAFF
NA,TRBJ2-7,TRBV29-1,NA,TGCAGCGTTGTCTCCCCTGACACCGAGCAGTACTTC,CSVVSPDTEQYF
TRBD1,TRBJ2-2,TRBV6-4,NA,TGTGCCAGCAGCCCAGGGGGCAGGTGGACCGGGGAGCTGTTTTTT,CASSPGGRWTGELFF
NA,TRBJ2-7,TRBV20-1,medium-sized,TGCAGTGCTAGGGGGGATGTTGGTCAGGGCTACGAGCAGTACTTC,CSARGDVGQGYEQYF
NA,TRBJ1-5,TRBV4-1,many,TGCGCCAGCAGCCAAGATGGGTCAGGGAGCAATCAGCCCCAGCATTTT,CASSQDGSGSNQPQHF
TRBD2,TRBJ2-3,TRBV18,NA,TGTGCCAGCTCACCGGGACTAGCGGGAGAGGTGACAGATACGCAGTATTTT,CASSPGLAGEVTDTQYF
NA,TRBJ2-7,TRBV27,NA,TGTGCCAGCAGTTGGACGTCTGAGGGCTACGAGCAGTACTTC,CASSWTSEGYEQYF
TRBD1,TRBJ2-5,TRBV27,few,TGTGCCAGCAGATCCCCCGGGACAGGGGGAATCACAGAGACCCAGTACTTC,CASRSPGTGGITETQYF
NA,TRBJ2-1,TRBV9,NA,TGTGCCAGCAGCGTCGGCACAACCTACAATGAGCAGTTCTTC,CASSVGTTYNEQFF
TRBD1,TRBJ2-7,TRBV5-1,few,TGCGCCAGCAGCTGGTACGGGACAGGGGATGGCTACGAGCAGTACTTC,CASSWYGTGDGYEQYF
TRBD1,TRBJ1-4,TRBV29-1,NA,TGCAGCGGAGCGAGGGGACAGGGAGGAAAACTGTTTTTT,CSGARGQGGKLFF
NA,TRBJ2-7,TRBV4-1,NA,TGCGCCAGCAGCCAAGCCCCGGCTAGGGAGCAGTACTTC,CASSQAPAREQYF
NA,TRBJ1-1,TRBV5-5,NA,TGTGCCAGCAGCTTGGTGGCGATGAACACTGAAGCTTTCTTT,CASSLVAMNTEAFF